The 32 T cell receptor beta chains in this list originate from one sample, sequenced in a study of control samples from healthy donors and cancer patients. Here immunoSEQ multiplex PCR was the method, and the copy in TCRdb shows in-frame clones only, minus some. The sample includes fewer than 200,000 clones, around 89% of them seen just once. The material sequenced was blood. Source of these receptors: a woman aged 50 to 60 in good health.

V gene TRBV4-3 combines with J gene TRBJ2-2; D is unclear. CDR1 LGHNA and CDR2 YSLEER come from the germline V gene. CDR3 length: 13 amino acids. V was cut by 0 bases and J by 7 bases, with 6 bases left in between. CDR3 loop: CASSQDRLGELFF. CDR3 bases: TGCGCCAGCAGCCAAGATCGGCTCGGGGAGCTGTTTTTT.

This clone was recorded a few times. The chain employs TRBV11-2 and TRBJ2-2; D gene unclear. The CDR3 has 12 amino acids. Trimming cost V 5 bases and J 7 bases, with 8 bases left between them. Germline CDR1 is SGHAT and CDR2 is FQNNGV. CDR3 sequence: CASSELGGELFF. CDR3 DNA: TGTGCCAGCAGCGAATTAGGCGGGGAGCTGTTTTTT.

The chain joins TRBV10-3 to TRBJ2-7; 8 bases align to TRBD1. The germline gives CDR1 ENHRY, CDR2 SYGVKD. The CDR3 length is 13 residues. V lost 7 bases to trimming and J lost 1 base; unmatched junction nucleotides: 3. The CDR3 here is CAIMGTGSYEQYF. As DNA, the CDR3 is TGTGCCATCATGGGGACAGGTTCCTACGAGCAGTACTTC.

The chain recombines TRBV5-1 with TRBJ2-5; D gene ambiguous. This CDR3 spans 13 amino acids. Between the trimmed V and J ends, which lost 0 bases and 1 base, there was a span of 4 bases. Germline assignment: CDR1 SGHRS and CDR2 YFSETQ. CDR3 region: CASSLDLQETQYF. The CDR3 DNA reads TGCGCCAGCAGCTTGGACCTCCAAGAGACCCAGTACTTC.

The CDR3 bases are TGCGCCAGCAGCCCGGGACAGGGAAGTGGCTACACCTTC. It yields the protein CASSPGQGSGYTF. The V and J genes are TRBV4-3 and TRBJ1-2; 9 nucleotides match TRBD1. The J segment lost 7 bases and the V segment lost 4 bases, leaving 4 bases of the junction unmatched. The CDR3 has 13 amino acids. Germline assignment: CDR1 LGHNA and CDR2 YSLEER.

The CDR3 region is CASSLAEAGTTEAFF. The CDR3 bases are TGCGCCAGCAGCTTGGCCGAGGCAGGGACCACTGAAGCTTTCTTT. V usage is TRBV5-1 and J usage is TRBJ1-1, with D tentatively TRBD1 (5 bases). Trimming took off 0 bases at V and 4 bases at J, with 13 bases between the two ends. This CDR3 spans 15 amino acids. Germline CDR1 SGHRS, CDR2 YFSETQ.

This sequence joins TRBV5-1 and TRBJ2-7; 12 positions agree with TRBD2. CDR3 length equals 15 residues. V trimming: 3 bases; J trimming: 4 bases; junction bases outside the gene matches: 5. CDR1 and CDR2 from the germline V gene are SGHRS and YFSETQ. CDR3 protein: CASSSWTSGNYEQYF. CDR3 coding DNA: TGCGCCAGCAGCTCCTGGACTAGCGGGAATTACGAGCAGTACTTC.

The CDR3 nucleotides read TGTGCCAGCAGTCCCGTCGGGGACCAACTGTTTTTT. It codes for CASSPVGDQLFF. The chain couples TRBV27 to TRBJ1-4, with a tentative D call TRBD1 (5 bases). Looked up from germline, CDR1 is MNHEY and CDR2 is SMNVEV (reference sequence). The CDR3 loop spans 12 amino acids. V was shortened by 5 bases and J by 12 bases, with 13 bases between the two germline ends.

The J gene is TRBJ1-2, the V gene TRBV7-2; D is ambiguous. Germline CDR1 is SGHTA and CDR2 is FQGNSA. The V end was cut by 0 bases, the J end by 8 bases, with 10 bases between. The length of the CDR3 is 13 residues. CDR3 sequence reads: CASSLARKGGYTF. The CDR3 DNA sequence: TGTGCCAGCAGCTTAGCGAGGAAGGGAGGCTACACCTTC.

The V gene is TRBV25-1, the J gene TRBJ1-4; 8 bases match TRBD1. With V trimmed by 8 bases and J by 7 bases, 12 bases remained unmatched. CDR1 and CDR2 (germline): MGHDK, SYGVNS. The CDR3 has 15 residues. The CDR3 is CASLQGAGVGEKLFF. CDR3 nucleotide sequence: TGTGCCAGCCTCCAGGGGGCGGGCGTCGGTGAAAAACTGTTTTTT. Drawing the rest from reference TRBV25-1 and TRBJ1-4, the complete variable domain is EADIYQTPRYLVIGTGKKITLECSQTMGHDKMYWYQQDPGMELHLIHYSYGVNSTEKGDLSSESTVSRIRTEHFPLTLESARPSHTSQYLCASLQGAGVGEKLFFGSGTQLSVL.

The count of this clone is one. The rearrangement links TRBV7-3 to TRBJ2-3; the D gene is possibly TRBD2 (5 bases). V was pared by 0 bases and J by 5 bases, with 6 bases between. Germline V gene sequence: CDR1 SGHTA, CDR2 FQGTGA. The CDR3 has 13 residues. CDR3 residues: CASSLTGGDTQYF. The CDR3 DNA sequence: TGTGCCAGCAGCTTAACCGGAGGAGATACGCAGTATTTT.

The chain couples TRBV7-9 to TRBJ2-7; the D is unclear. This CDR3 is built from 14 residues. V was clipped by 6 bases and J by 6 bases, with 18 bases between them. Germline V gene sequence: CDR1 SEHNR, CDR2 FQNEAQ (reference sequence). This CDR3 is CASRAPGLGPEQYF. The DNA for the CDR3 is TGTGCCAGCAGGGCACCGGGCTTGGGTCCCGAGCAGTACTTC.

A remark on this clone: The same CDR3 is also encoded by other DNA sequences in this sample. The genes are TRBV5-1 and TRBJ1-2; 7 nucleotides agree with TRBD1. After removal of 5 bases from V and 3 bases from J, the junction contained 4 bases not matched to a gene. The CDR3 contains 13 residues. Germline V CDR1 and CDR2: SGHRS, YFSETQ. The CDR3 nucleotides read TGCGCCAGCAGTTCCGGGACAGACTATGGCTACACCTTC. Translating it yields CASSSGTDYGYTF. Using reference TRBV5-1 and TRBJ1-2 for the parts outside the CDR3, the full variable domain is KAGVTQTPRYLIKTRGQQVTLSCSPISGHRSVSWYQQTPGQGLQFLFEYFSETQRNKGNFPGRFSGRQFSNSRSEMNVSTLELGDSALYLCASSSGTDYGYTFGSGTRLTVV.

The CDR3 DNA reads TGTGCCAGCAGCTCGAGGGGCACGTATGGCTACACCTTC. Its protein is CASSSRGTYGYTF. The V call is TRBV13, the J call TRBJ1-2, with D possibly being TRBD1 (5 bases). V shed 4 bases and J shed 5 bases, with 11 bases lying between them. The V gene's germline CDR1 is PRHDT and CDR2 FYEKMQ (reference sequence). The CDR3 has 13 residues.

This clone was observed a handful of times. The chain recombines TRBV7-3 with TRBJ2-2; D might be TRBD2 (5 bases). Germline V gene lookup returns CDR1 SGHTA and CDR2 FQGTGA. V lost 5 bases to trimming and J lost 2 bases, with 6 bases between them. This CDR3 has 13 amino acids. The CDR3: CASSAGNTGELFF. CDR3 DNA sequence: TGTGCCAGCAGCGCGGGTAACACCGGGGAGCTGTTTTTT.

The J gene is TRBJ2-5, the V gene TRBV24-1, with D possibly being TRBD1 or TRBD2 (5 bases each). In germline, CDR1 is KGHDR, CDR2 SFDVKD. The V gene lost 7 bases and the J gene lost 1 base, with 12 bases spanning the gap. The CDR3 runs to 14 residues. The CDR3 reads CATRSGGVQETQYF. CDR3 nucleotide sequence: TGTGCCACCAGATCTGGGGGTGTCCAAGAGACCCAGTACTTC.

This chain links TRBV29-1 with TRBJ2-7; tentatively, D is TRBD1 (6 bases). V shed 6 bases and J shed 3 bases, with 18 bases lying between them. Germline CDR1 SQVTM, CDR2 ANQGSEA. CDR3 length equals 14 residues. CDR3 region: CSVVNRASIYEQYF. The CDR3 nucleotides read TGCAGCGTCGTGAACAGGGCTTCAATCTACGAGCAGTACTTC.

This chain uses TRBV6-1 with TRBJ1-6, with D tentatively TRBD1 (5 bases). The CDR3 has 16 amino acids. Germline V gene data show CDR1 as MNHNS and CDR2 as SASEGT. The germline V and J ends were trimmed by 2 bases and 10 bases, with 18 bases remaining between them. The CDR3 DNA follows: TGTGCCAGCAGTGAAAACGGCGGGGCCTCGGGATCACCCCTCCACTTT. Translation: CASSENGGASGSPLHF.

This clone was observed once. The rearrangement uses TRBV7-3 and TRBJ2-7; the D gene is possibly TRBD2 (5 bases). CDR1 is SGHTA, CDR2 FQGTGA, per germline. V lost 1 base, J lost 4 bases, and 11 bases lay in between. The CDR3 is 14 residues long. The DNA of the CDR3 is TGTGCCAGCAGCTTAATTCCGGGAAGTTACGAGCAGTACTTC. It yields the protein CASSLIPGSYEQYF. The full variable domain, completed using reference TRBV7-3 and TRBJ2-7, is GAGVSQTPSNKVTEKGKYVELRCDPISGHTALYWYRQSLGQGPEFLIYFQGTGAADDSGLPNDRFFAVRPEGSVSTLKIQRTERGDSAVYLCASSLIPGSYEQYFGPGTRLTVT.

This clone was detected only a few times. The rearrangement joins TRBV29-1 to TRBJ2-1, with 13 bases fitting TRBD2. This CDR3 spans 13 amino acids. With 8 bases clipped from V and 7 bases from J, the junction kept 5 bases outside the gene matches. Germline CDR1 and CDR2: SQVTM and ANQGSEA. The CDR3 nucleotides are TGCAGCTCACTAGCGGGGGGGCTGAATGAGCAGTTCTTC. This encodes CSSLAGGLNEQFF.

The chain has TRBV5-4 and TRBJ2-3; maybe TRBD2 (7 bases). The CDR3 spans 15 residues. The V end was cut by 4 bases, the J end by 3 bases, with 15 bases between. Germline V lookup: CDR1 SGHNT, CDR2 YYREEE (reference sequence). The CDR3 nucleotides read TGTGCCAGCAGCCCGGGGGGCCTGGATACAGATACGCAGTATTTT. Amino acids: CASSPGGLDTDTQYF. The full variable domain, in which reference TRBV5-4 and TRBJ2-3 provide the parts outside the CDR3, is ETGVTQSPTHLIKTRGQQVTLRCSSQSGHNTVSWYQQALGQGPQFIFQYYREEENGRGNFPPRFSGLQFPNYSSELNVNALELDDSALYLCASSPGGLDTDTQYFGPGTRLTVL.

The chain couples TRBV24-1 to TRBJ2-3; no reliable D call. Germline CDR1 and CDR2: KGHDR and SFDVKD. The CDR3 is 13 residues long. Deletions cut 2 bases from V and 4 bases from J, with 6 bases between. Written as DNA, the CDR3 is TGTGCCACCAGTGATTATAACTCAGATACGCAGTATTTT. It specifies CATSDYNSDTQYF.

Details on this clone: The identical CDR3 is also encoded by other nucleotide sequences in the sample. The rearrangement links TRBV29-1 to TRBJ1-1, with a possible D match to TRBD1 (6 bases). Germline CDR1 is SQVTM and CDR2 is ANQGSEA. Trimming left V 2 bases short and J 1 base short, with 11 bases between. This CDR3 is 14 amino acids long. CDR3 protein: CSVEWGAGNTEAFF. CDR3 DNA sequence: TGCAGCGTTGAATGGGGGGCGGGGAACACTGAAGCTTTCTTT.

The rearrangement joins TRBV11-2 to TRBJ1-1; D is undetermined. This CDR3 has 18 amino acids. The germline CDR1 and CDR2 sequences are SGHAT and FQNNGV. V was trimmed by 0 bases and J by 5 bases, leaving 22 bases between them. The CDR3 region is CASSLDPGYLLGGTEAFF. The CDR3, as DNA: TGTGCCAGCAGCTTAGATCCGGGGTACCTCCTTGGCGGAACTGAAGCTTTCTTT.

This chain uses TRBV5-1 with TRBJ1-3; TRBD1 matches at 7 bases. V lost 0 bases and J lost 4; bases outside the gene matches: 1. This CDR3 spans 14 amino acids. Germline V gene sequence: CDR1 SGHRS, CDR2 YFSETQ. The DNA for the CDR3 is TGCGCCAGCAGCTTGGAACAGGGGGGAAACACCATATATTTT. This encodes CASSLEQGGNTIYF.

This chain uses TRBV28 with TRBJ2-1; D tentatively reads TRBD1 or TRBD2 (5 bases each). V lost 5 bases, J lost 2 bases, and 13 bases lay in between. The CDR3 is 15 residues long. Germline CDR1 reads MDHEN; CDR2 reads SYDVKM. In DNA, the CDR3 is TGTGCCAGCAGTACCGGGACCGATACCTACAATGAGCAGTTCTTC. Protein sequence: CASSTGTDTYNEQFF.

This chain joins TRBV5-6 and TRBJ1-5; D remains unclear. V lost 4 bases and J lost 1, with 15 bases in between. The length of the CDR3 is 16 residues. CDR1 is SGHDT, CDR2 YYEEEE, per germline. CDR3 in amino acids: CASSGSDVGSNQPQHF. As DNA, the CDR3 is TGTGCCAGCAGCGGATCGGACGTAGGAAGCAATCAGCCCCAGCATTTT. Filled out from reference TRBV5-6 and TRBJ1-5, the complete variable domain reads DAGVTQSPTHLIKTRGQQVTLRCSPKSGHDTVSWYQQALGQGPQFIFQYYEEEERQRGNFPDRFSGHQFPNYSSELNVNALLLGDSALYLCASSGSDVGSNQPQHFGDGTRLSIL.

The V gene is TRBV28, the J gene TRBJ1-5; D unresolved. Trimming took 6 bases from V and 5 from J, leaving 8 bases between them. This CDR3 has 12 residues. Germline CDR1 reads MDHEN; CDR2 reads SYDVKM. DNA of the CDR3: TGTGCCAGCAGCCAGGTTCATCAGCCCCAGCATTTT. Protein: CASSQVHQPQHF. The full variable domain, rest sourced from reference TRBV28 and TRBJ1-5, is DVKVTQSSRYLVKRTGEKVFLECVQDMDHENMFWYRQDPGLGLRLIYFSYDVKMKEKGDIPEGYSVSREKKERFSLILESASTNQTSMYLCASSQVHQPQHFGDGTRLSIL.

The chain links TRBV6-6 to TRBJ1-5, with 7 positions matching TRBD1. The CDR3 sequence is 20 residues long. Germline CDR1 is MNHNY and CDR2 is SVGAGI (reference sequence). V shed 6 bases and J 0 bases; nucleotides not matched to a gene: 20. CDR3: CASSGRAGQTTFYSNQPQHF. The CDR3 region has the DNA TGTGCCAGCAGCGGGAGGGCGGGACAGACTACCTTCTATAGCAATCAGCCCCAGCATTTT.

The chain employs TRBV5-4 and TRBJ2-2, with 11 bases fitting TRBD2. The CDR3 contains 16 residues. V trimming: 3 bases; J trimming: 2 bases; junction bases outside the gene matches: 3. Germline lookup yields CDR1 SGHNT and CDR2 YYREEE (reference sequence). The CDR3 bases are TGTGCCAGCAGCTCTGGGACTAGCGGAAACACCGGGGAGCTGTTTTTT. Amino acids: CASSSGTSGNTGELFF.

The chain carries TRBV6-5 and TRBJ2-7, with 11 positions matching TRBD2. This CDR3 region has 14 residues. V was pared by 6 bases and J by 5 bases, with 6 bases of the junction left unmatched. Germline values: CDR1 MNHEY, CDR2 SVGAGI. This CDR3 reads CASRRLAGMDEQYF. The DNA for the CDR3 is TGTGCCAGCAGGCGACTAGCGGGAATGGACGAGCAGTACTTC.

V gene TRBV4-3 combines with J gene TRBJ1-4; tentative D call: TRBD1 (5 bases). The CDR3 consists of 17 residues. V was shortened by 0 bases and J by 3 bases, with 14 bases between the two germline ends. The germline CDR1 and CDR2 sequences are LGHNA and YSLEER. The CDR3: CASSQEPDRGSNEKLFF. In DNA form, the CDR3 reads TGCGCCAGCAGCCAAGAACCCGACCGGGGCTCTAATGAAAAACTGTTTTTT.